This T cell receptor beta chain emerged from a study of blood T cell repertoires in COVID-19. Across the study: PBMCs, B-cell-depleted T cells, or T cells provided the cDNA or gDNA that made up the material.

The length of the CDR3 is 17 residues. Germline V gives CDR1 SGHRS, CDR2 YFSETQ. Unmatched junction bases numbered 11, after V lost 4 bases and J lost 2 bases. Clones were sequenced by immunoSEQ multiplex PCR, and TCRdb holds only the in-frame ones, with some missing. The data show a few hundred thousand clones, 87% seen once. The V gene is TRBV5-1, the J gene TRBJ1-2; TRBD1 aligns across 10 bases. The material sequenced was PBMCs or T cells enriched from blood (not recorded which). The TCR sequence derives from a woman aged 30 to 39 who had recovered from COVID-19. CDR3 in amino acids: CASSGGPGTGENYGYTF. The CDR3 bases are TGCGCCAGCAGCGGAGGTCCCGGGACAGGGGAGAACTATGGCTACACCTTC.